This record covers a single TCR beta chain. The junction does not match germline at one end; this may be a read error. As it was prepared, the TCRbeta library received unique molecular identifiers. TCRdb called the PCR reads again in MiXCR, with one record for every CDR3 protein. The sample carries fewer than 120,000 distinct CDR3 sequences, about 9.3% recorded once. The source of the sample is a study of T-cell reconstitution after alpha-beta-depleted transplantation in children. In germline, CDR1 is MNHEY, CDR2 SMNVEV (reference sequence). This CDR3 region has 13 residues. This specimen consisted of PBMCs from the stem cell graft donor, obtained from the stem cell graft. This TCR was sampled from a human donor who donated a stem cell graft to a child with acute lymphoblastic leukemia. V usage is TRBV27 and J usage is TRBJ1-5; D is perhaps TRBD1 (6 bases). The CDR3 spells CASSWTVNQHQHF. DNA for the CDR3: TGTGCCAGCAGCTGGACAGTTAATCAGCACCAGCATTTT.